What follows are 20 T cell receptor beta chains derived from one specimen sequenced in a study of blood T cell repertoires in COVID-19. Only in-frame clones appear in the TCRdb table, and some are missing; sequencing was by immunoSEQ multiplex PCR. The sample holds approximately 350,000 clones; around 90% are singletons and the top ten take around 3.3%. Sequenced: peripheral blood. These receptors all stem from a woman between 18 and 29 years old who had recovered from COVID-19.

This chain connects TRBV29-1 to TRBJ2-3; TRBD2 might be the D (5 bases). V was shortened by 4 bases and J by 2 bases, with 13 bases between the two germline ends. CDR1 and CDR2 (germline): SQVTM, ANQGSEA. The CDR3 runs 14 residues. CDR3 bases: TGCAGCGTTGTAGGAGCGGAAGCCACAGATACGCAGTATTTT. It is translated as CSVVGAEATDTQYF.

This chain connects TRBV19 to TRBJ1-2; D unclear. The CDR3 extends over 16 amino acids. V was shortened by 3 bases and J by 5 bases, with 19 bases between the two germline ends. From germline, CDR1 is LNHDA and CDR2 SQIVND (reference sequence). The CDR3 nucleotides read TGTGCCAGTAGTATTACGGGATTGACAACCCTTTATGGCTACACCTTC. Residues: CASSITGLTTLYGYTF.

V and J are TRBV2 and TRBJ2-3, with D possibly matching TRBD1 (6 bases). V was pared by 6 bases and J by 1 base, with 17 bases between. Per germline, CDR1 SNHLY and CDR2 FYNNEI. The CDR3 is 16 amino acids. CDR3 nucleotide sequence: TGTGCCAGCAGATACAGACAGGTTTGGCGCACAGATACGCAGTATTTT. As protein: CASRYRQVWRTDTQYF.

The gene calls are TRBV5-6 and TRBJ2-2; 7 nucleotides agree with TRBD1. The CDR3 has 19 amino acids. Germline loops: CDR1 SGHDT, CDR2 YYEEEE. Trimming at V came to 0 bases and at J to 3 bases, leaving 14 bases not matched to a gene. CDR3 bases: TGTGCCAGCAGCTTGGCCATTATACGGGAAGGGGGCCACACCGGGGAGCTGTTTTTT. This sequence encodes CASSLAIIREGGHTGELFF.

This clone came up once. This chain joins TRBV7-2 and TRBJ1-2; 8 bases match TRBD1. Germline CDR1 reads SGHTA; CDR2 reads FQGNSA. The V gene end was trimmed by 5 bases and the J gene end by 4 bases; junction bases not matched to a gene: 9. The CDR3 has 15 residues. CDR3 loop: CASSAGPGGSYGYTF. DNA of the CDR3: TGTGCCAGCAGCGCAGGTCCAGGGGGCAGCTATGGCTACACCTTC.

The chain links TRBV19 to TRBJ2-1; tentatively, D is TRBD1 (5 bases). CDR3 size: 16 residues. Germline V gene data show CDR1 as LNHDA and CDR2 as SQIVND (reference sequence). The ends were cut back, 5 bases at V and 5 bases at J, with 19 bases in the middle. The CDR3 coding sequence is TGTGCCAGTAGTGACCTTTGGAGCAGGGTCGACAATGAGCAGTTCTTC. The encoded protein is CASSDLWSRVDNEQFF.

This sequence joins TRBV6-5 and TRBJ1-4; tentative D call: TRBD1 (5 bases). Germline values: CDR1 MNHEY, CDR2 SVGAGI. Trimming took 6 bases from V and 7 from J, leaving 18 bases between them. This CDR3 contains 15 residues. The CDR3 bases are TGTGCCAGCAGCCGACGGGGGACCCTCGGTGAAAAACTGTTTTTT. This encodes CASSRRGTLGEKLFF.

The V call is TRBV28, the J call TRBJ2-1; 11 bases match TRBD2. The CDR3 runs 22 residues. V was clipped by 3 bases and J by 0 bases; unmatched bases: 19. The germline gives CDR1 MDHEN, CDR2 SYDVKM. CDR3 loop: CASSFLLALAGGPVDSYNEQFF. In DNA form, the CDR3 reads TGTGCCAGCAGTTTCCTCTTGGCTCTAGCGGGAGGTCCCGTAGACTCCTACAATGAGCAGTTCTTC.

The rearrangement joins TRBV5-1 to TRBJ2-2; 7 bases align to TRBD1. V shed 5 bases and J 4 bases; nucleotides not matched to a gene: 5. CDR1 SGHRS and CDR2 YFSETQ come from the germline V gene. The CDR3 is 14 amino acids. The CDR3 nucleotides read TGCGCCAGCAGACCCGGGACAGCCACCGGGGAGCTGTTTTTT. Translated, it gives CASRPGTATGELFF.

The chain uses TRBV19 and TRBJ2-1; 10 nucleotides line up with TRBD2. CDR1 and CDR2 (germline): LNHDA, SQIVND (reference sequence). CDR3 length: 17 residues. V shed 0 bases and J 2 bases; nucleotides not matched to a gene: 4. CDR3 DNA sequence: TGTGCCAGTAGTATAGATCCAGCGGGAGGGCCCTACAATGAGCAGTTCTTC. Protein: CASSIDPAGGPYNEQFF.

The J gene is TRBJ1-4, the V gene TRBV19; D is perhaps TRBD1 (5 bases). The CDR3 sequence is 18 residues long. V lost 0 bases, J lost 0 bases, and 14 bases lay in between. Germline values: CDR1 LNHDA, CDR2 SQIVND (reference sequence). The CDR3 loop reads CASSIDLTAWATNEKLFF. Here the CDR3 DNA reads TGTGCCAGTAGTATAGATCTGACAGCGTGGGCAACTAATGAAAAACTGTTTTTT. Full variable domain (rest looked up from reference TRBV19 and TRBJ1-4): DGGITQSPKYLFRKEGQNVTLSCEQNLNHDAMYWYRQDPGQGLRLIYYSQIVNDFQKGDIAEGYSVSREKKESFPLTVTSAQKNPTAFYLCASSIDLTAWATNEKLFFGSGTQLSVL.

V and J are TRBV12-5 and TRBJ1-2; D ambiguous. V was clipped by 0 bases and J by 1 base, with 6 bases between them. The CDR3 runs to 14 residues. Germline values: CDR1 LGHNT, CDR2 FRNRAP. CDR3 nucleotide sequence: TGTGCTAGTGGTTTGGTACCACTTAACTATGGCTACACCTTC. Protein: CASGLVPLNYGYTF.

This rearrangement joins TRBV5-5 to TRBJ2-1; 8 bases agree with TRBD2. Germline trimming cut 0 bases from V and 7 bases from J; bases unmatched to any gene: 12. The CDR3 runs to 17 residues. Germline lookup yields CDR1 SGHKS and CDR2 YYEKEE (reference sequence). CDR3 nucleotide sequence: TGTGCCAGCAGCTTGGTAGGTTGGCTAGCGGGTGGGAATGAGCAGTTCTTC. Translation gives CASSLVGWLAGGNEQFF. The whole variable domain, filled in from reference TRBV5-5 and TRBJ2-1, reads DAGVTQSPTHLIKTRGQQVTLRCSPISGHKSVSWYQQVLGQGPQFIFQYYEKEERGRGNFPDRFSARQFPNYSSELNVNALLLGDSALYLCASSLVGWLAGGNEQFFGPGTRLTVL.

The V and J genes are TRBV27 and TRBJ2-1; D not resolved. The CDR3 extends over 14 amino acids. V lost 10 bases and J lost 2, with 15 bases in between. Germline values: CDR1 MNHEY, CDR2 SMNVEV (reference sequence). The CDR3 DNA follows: TGTGCCACGAAGCGTCTCCAAACCTACAATGAGCAGTTCTTC. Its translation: CATKRLQTYNEQFF.

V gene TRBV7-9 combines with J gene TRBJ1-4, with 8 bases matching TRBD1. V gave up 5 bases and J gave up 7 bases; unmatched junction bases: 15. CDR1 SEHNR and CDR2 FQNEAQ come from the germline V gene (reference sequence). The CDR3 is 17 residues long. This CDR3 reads CASSPYSGQAAREKLFF. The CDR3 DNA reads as TGTGCCAGCAGCCCATACTCGGGACAGGCGGCGCGTGAAAAACTGTTTTTT.

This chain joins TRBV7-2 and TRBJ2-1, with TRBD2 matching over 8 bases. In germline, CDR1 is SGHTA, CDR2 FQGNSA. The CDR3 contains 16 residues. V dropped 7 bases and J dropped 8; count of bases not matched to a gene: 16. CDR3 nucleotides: TGTGCCAGCAATCAGTGGCGGGAGGCAAGAAGCTATGAGCAGTTCTTC. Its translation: CASNQWREARSYEQFF.

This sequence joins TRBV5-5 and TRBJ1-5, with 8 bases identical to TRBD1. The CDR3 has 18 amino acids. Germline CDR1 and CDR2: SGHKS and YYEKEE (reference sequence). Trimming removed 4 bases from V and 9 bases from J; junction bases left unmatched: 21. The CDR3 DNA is TGTGCCAGCAGCCCGGGGGACAGGACGCAAAATTATCAACGGCCCCAGCATTTT. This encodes CASSPGDRTQNYQRPQHF.

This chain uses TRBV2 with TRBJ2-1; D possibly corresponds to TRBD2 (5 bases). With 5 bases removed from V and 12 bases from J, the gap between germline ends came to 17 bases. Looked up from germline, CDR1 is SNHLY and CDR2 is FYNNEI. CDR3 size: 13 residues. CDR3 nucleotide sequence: TGTGCCAGCAGTTCGGAGGTGCACTCCGCGCAGTTCTTC. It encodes CASSSEVHSAQFF.

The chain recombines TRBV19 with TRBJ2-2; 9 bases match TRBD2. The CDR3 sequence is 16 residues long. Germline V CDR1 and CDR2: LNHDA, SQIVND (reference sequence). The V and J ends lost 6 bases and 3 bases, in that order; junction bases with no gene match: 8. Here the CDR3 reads CASRKKREADTGELFF. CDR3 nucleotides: TGTGCCAGTAGGAAAAAGCGGGAGGCGGACACCGGGGAGCTGTTTTTT.

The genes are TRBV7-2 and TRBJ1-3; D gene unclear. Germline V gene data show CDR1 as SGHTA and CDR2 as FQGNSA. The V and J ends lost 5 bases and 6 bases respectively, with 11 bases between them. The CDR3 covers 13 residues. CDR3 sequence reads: CASSERPENTIYF. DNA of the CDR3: TGTGCCAGCAGCGAGCGACCGGAAAACACCATATATTTT.